This T cell receptor (beta chain) was profiled in a study of blood T cell repertoires in COVID-19. Profiling relied on immunoSEQ multiplex PCR, and the TCRdb table lists in-frame clones only, not all of them. The sample lists about 170,000 clones, under 85% occurring once. This clonotype was sampled from an older man with COVID-19, enrolled during active disease. The sample taken for sequencing was peripheral blood.

The CDR3 region has the DNA TGTGCCAGCAGCCAGGGGACCGGGACAGGAAATGAAAAACTGTTTTTT. This translates into CASSQGTGTGNEKLFF. The chain employs TRBV3-1 (or the pseudogene TRBV3-2) and TRBJ1-4; 8 nucleotides match TRBD1. This CDR3 comprises 16 residues. Germline V gene data show CDR1 as LGHDT and CDR2 as YNNKEL (reference sequence). V was pared by 3 bases and J by 5 bases, with 8 bases of the junction left unmatched.